The 5 T cell receptor beta chains below all came from one sample that was sequenced in a study of Tregs in tolerant kidney transplant recipients. Only in-frame clones appear in the TCRdb table, and some are missing; sequencing was by immunoSEQ multiplex PCR. The sample lists under 300,000 clones, approximately 84% occurring once. Sequenced: CD4+ T cells from blood. The receptors stem from a human donor in good health.

This sequence joins TRBV18 and TRBJ2-3; no firm D call. Germline V gives CDR1 KGHSH, CDR2 LQKENI. The CDR3 is 14 residues long. V was clipped by 2 bases and J by 4 bases, with 10 bases between them. CDR3 loop: CASSPTPAPDTQYF. In DNA, the CDR3 is TGTGCCAGCTCACCAACGCCTGCCCCAGATACGCAGTATTTT.

The chain links TRBV28 to TRBJ1-5; D ambiguous. The germline CDR1 and CDR2 sequences are MDHEN and SYDVKM. Trimming removed 6 bases at V and 9 bases at J, with 12 bases between. CDR3 length equals 12 residues. Here the CDR3 DNA reads TGTGCCAGCAGCCCTCAGGTCCCGCCCCAGCATTTT. Residues: CASSPQVPPQHF.

This chain uses TRBV4-2 with TRBJ2-7; 8 bases align to TRBD1. Germline CDR1 and CDR2: LGHNA and YNFKEQ. Trimming removed 0 bases from V and 3 bases from J; junction bases left unmatched: 4. CDR3 length equals 15 residues. The CDR3 DNA sequence: TGTGCCAGCAGCCAAGAGGACAGGGTAGTCTACGAGCAGTACTTC. It codes for CASSQEDRVVYEQYF.

V and J are TRBV11-2 and TRBJ2-2, with D hard to call. Germline CDR1 SGHAT, CDR2 FQNNGV. The ends were cut back, 1 base at V and 6 bases at J, with 9 bases in the middle. The CDR3 totals 14 residues. CDR3 DNA: TGTGCCAGCAGCTTAGTTATGACCCCCGGGGAGCTGTTTTTT. Amino acids: CASSLVMTPGELFF.

The V gene is TRBV5-1, the J gene TRBJ1-1, with 7 bases aligning to TRBD1. The CDR3 covers 12 residues. V trimming: 4 bases; J trimming: 11 bases; junction bases outside the gene matches: 8. Germline-derived CDR1 and CDR2 are SGHRS and YFSETQ. Here the CDR3 DNA reads TGCGCCAGCAGCCGACTCAGGGGGTCGGCTTTCTTT. Translation gives CASSRLRGSAFF.